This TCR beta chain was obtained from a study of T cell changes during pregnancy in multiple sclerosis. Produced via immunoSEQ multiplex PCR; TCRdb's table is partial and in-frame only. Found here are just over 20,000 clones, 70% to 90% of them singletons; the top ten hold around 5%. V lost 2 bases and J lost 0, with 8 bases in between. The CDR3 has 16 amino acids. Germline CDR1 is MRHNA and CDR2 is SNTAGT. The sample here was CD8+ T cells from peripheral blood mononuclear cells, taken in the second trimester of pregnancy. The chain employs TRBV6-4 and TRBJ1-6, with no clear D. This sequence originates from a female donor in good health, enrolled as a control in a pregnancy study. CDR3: CASSDTGNSYNSPLHF. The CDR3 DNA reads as TGTGCCAGCAGTGACACCGGGAACTCCTATAATTCACCCCTCCACTTT.